The rows below give T cell receptor beta chains drawn from one sample of a study of OX40 agonist ivuxolimab in advanced cancers. Profiling relied on immunoSEQ multiplex PCR, and the TCRdb table lists in-frame clones only, not all of them. The table records about 69,000 clones, approximately 80% of them present only once. This specimen was CD4+ or CD8+ T cells sorted from blood, taken in a trial of the OX40 agonist ivuxolimab. These receptors were taken from an adult with an advanced solid tumor such as melanoma, head and neck, liver or kidney cancer. The CDR3 runs from the conserved cysteine through the conserved F or W. Fields, in order: J gene, V gene, clone size, D gene, CDR3 protein, CDR3 DNA. D genes are given only for firm matches. Part of the rows lack a size; the others show once, few, many or a class for expanded clones.

J gene: TRBJ2-7; V gene: TRBV28; clone size: once; D gene: NA; CDR3 protein: CASRGGRRSEQYF; CDR3 DNA: TGTGCCAGCAGAGGGGGGAGGCGGTCCGAGCAGTACTTC
J gene: TRBJ2-7; V gene: TRBV5-8; clone size: NA; D gene: TRBD1; CDR3 protein: CASSLETGGYSYEQYF; CDR3 DNA: TGTGCCAGCAGCTTGGAGACAGGGGGCTACTCCTACGAGCAGTACTTC
J gene: TRBJ1-6; V gene: TRBV19; clone size: NA; D gene: TRBD1; CDR3 protein: CASSIQDRVNSPLHF; CDR3 DNA: TGTGCCAGTAGTATACAGGACAGGGTAAATTCACCCCTCCACTTT
J gene: TRBJ1-6; V gene: TRBV18; clone size: medium-sized; D gene: TRBD1; CDR3 protein: CASRQGMGFGSPLHF; CDR3 DNA: TGTGCCAGCCGACAGGGGATGGGATTCGGTTCACCCCTCCACTTT
J gene: TRBJ1-1; V gene: TRBV5-1; clone size: NA; D gene: NA; CDR3 protein: CASSLAGLAHTEAFF; CDR3 DNA: TGCGCCAGCAGCTTGGCGGGGTTAGCTCACACTGAAGCTTTCTTT
J gene: TRBJ1-5; V gene: TRBV6-1; clone size: NA; D gene: NA; CDR3 protein: CASSEVGSSNQPQHF; CDR3 DNA: TGTGCCAGCAGTGAAGTAGGGTCTAGCAATCAGCCCCAGCATTTT
J gene: TRBJ2-7; V gene: TRBV7-9; clone size: NA; D gene: NA; CDR3 protein: CASSFYPSYEQYF; CDR3 DNA: TGTGCCAGCAGCTTTTACCCCTCCTACGAGCAGTACTTC
J gene: TRBJ2-2; V gene: TRBV7-9; clone size: NA; D gene: TRBD1; CDR3 protein: CAGRGRVNTGELFF; CDR3 DNA: TGTGCCGGCAGGGGGCGAGTGAACACCGGGGAGCTGTTTTTT
J gene: TRBJ2-7; V gene: TRBV11-2; clone size: NA; D gene: NA; CDR3 protein: CASSLGSVEQYF; CDR3 DNA: TGTGCCAGCAGCTTAGGTTCGGTCGAGCAGTACTTC
J gene: TRBJ2-2; V gene: TRBV10-2; clone size: NA; D gene: TRBD2; CDR3 protein: CASSELGGRGAGELFF; CDR3 DNA: TGCGCCAGCAGTGAGTTAGGCGGGAGAGGGGCCGGGGAGCTGTTTTTT
J gene: TRBJ2-1; V gene: TRBV7-6; clone size: once; D gene: NA; CDR3 protein: CASSLVPVGQPSSYNEQFF; CDR3 DNA: TGTGCCAGCAGCTTAGTACCGGTTGGGCAGCCGAGCTCCTACAATGAGCAGTTCTTC
J gene: TRBJ2-3; V gene: TRBV2; clone size: once; D gene: TRBD2; CDR3 protein: CASSDGRGGTDTQYF; CDR3 DNA: TGTGCCAGCAGTGATGGGCGGGGGGGCACAGATACGCAGTATTTT
J gene: TRBJ2-5; V gene: TRBV7-2; clone size: NA; D gene: NA; CDR3 protein: CASSPRGGETQYF; CDR3 DNA: TGTGCCAGCAGCCCTAGGGGGGGGGAGACCCAGTACTTC
J gene: TRBJ2-3; V gene: TRBV11-3; clone size: NA; D gene: NA; CDR3 protein: CASSPGTAAQYF; CDR3 DNA: TGTGCCAGCAGCCCTGGGACGGCTGCGCAGTATTTT
J gene: TRBJ2-7; V gene: TRBV5-1; clone size: NA; D gene: TRBD2; CDR3 protein: CASSLSSGGYEQYF; CDR3 DNA: TGCGCCAGCAGCTTGTCTAGCGGGGGCTACGAGCAGTACTTC
J gene: TRBJ2-5; V gene: TRBV28; clone size: NA; D gene: TRBD1; CDR3 protein: CASSLPRGTQETQYF; CDR3 DNA: TGTGCCAGCAGTTTACCCAGGGGGACCCAAGAGACCCAGTACTTC
J gene: TRBJ1-1; V gene: TRBV10-3; clone size: NA; D gene: NA; CDR3 protein: CAISELSGPSMNTEAFF; CDR3 DNA: TGTGCCATCAGTGAGCTAAGTGGGCCCAGCATGAACACTGAAGCTTTCTTT
J gene: TRBJ2-5; V gene: TRBV5-4; clone size: NA; D gene: NA; CDR3 protein: CASSSRALQETQYF; CDR3 DNA: TGTGCCAGCAGCTCCCGGGCGCTTCAAGAGACCCAGTACTTC
J gene: TRBJ2-7; V gene: TRBV2; clone size: NA; D gene: TRBD2; CDR3 protein: CASKSRELGLAGGLYEQYF; CDR3 DNA: TGTGCCAGCAAGAGTAGAGAGCTGGGACTAGCGGGAGGCCTGTACGAGCAGTACTTC
J gene: TRBJ2-1; V gene: TRBV18; clone size: NA; D gene: TRBD2; CDR3 protein: CASSPSVASGGATFF; CDR3 DNA: TGTGCCAGCTCACCCTCAGTAGCTAGCGGGGGGGCCACGTTCTTC
J gene: TRBJ1-1; V gene: TRBV4-1; clone size: many; D gene: NA; CDR3 protein: CASSLTGGANTEAFF; CDR3 DNA: TGCGCCAGCAGCCTAACCGGGGGGGCTAACACTGAAGCTTTCTTT
J gene: TRBJ1-3; V gene: TRBV6-5; clone size: NA; D gene: TRBD1; CDR3 protein: CASADRGTGNTIYF; CDR3 DNA: TGTGCCAGCGCCGACAGGGGGACTGGAAACACCATATATTTT
J gene: TRBJ1-1; V gene: TRBV5-5; clone size: NA; D gene: NA; CDR3 protein: CASSLQVLNTEAFF; CDR3 DNA: TGTGCCAGCAGCTTGCAGGTCCTGAACACTGAAGCTTTCTTT
J gene: TRBJ2-2; V gene: TRBV27; clone size: NA; D gene: TRBD2; CDR3 protein: CASSLVGTSGSGELFF; CDR3 DNA: TGTGCCAGCAGTTTAGTTGGAACTAGCGGGAGCGGGGAGCTGTTTTTT
J gene: TRBJ1-5; V gene: TRBV5-1; clone size: NA; D gene: TRBD1; CDR3 protein: CASSPSGTAGQPQHF; CDR3 DNA: TGCGCCAGCAGCCCGTCCGGGACAGCGGGTCAGCCCCAGCATTTT
J gene: TRBJ2-7; V gene: TRBV7-8; clone size: NA; D gene: TRBD2; CDR3 protein: CASSSSGGGPYEQYF; CDR3 DNA: TGTGCCAGCAGCTCCTCGGGCGGGGGACCCTACGAGCAGTACTTC
J gene: TRBJ2-5; V gene: TRBV5-6; clone size: NA; D gene: TRBD2; CDR3 protein: CASSSGGGLIGKTQYF; CDR3 DNA: TGTGCCAGCAGCTCGGGGGGAGGGTTGATAGGAAAGACCCAGTACTTC
J gene: TRBJ1-3; V gene: TRBV6-1; clone size: NA; D gene: NA; CDR3 protein: CASSEALGRENTIYF; CDR3 DNA: TGTGCCAGCAGTGAAGCGCTGGGCCGGGAGAACACCATATATTTT
J gene: TRBJ1-1; V gene: TRBV30; clone size: NA; D gene: NA; CDR3 protein: CAWTLKQDTEAFF; CDR3 DNA: TGTGCCTGGACCCTCAAACAGGACACTGAAGCTTTCTTT
J gene: TRBJ1-1; V gene: TRBV5-1; clone size: NA; D gene: TRBD1; CDR3 protein: CASSLQTGGVMNTEAFF; CDR3 DNA: TGCGCCAGCAGCCTCCAGACAGGGGGGGTTATGAACACTGAAGCTTTCTTT
J gene: TRBJ2-2; V gene: TRBV7-9; clone size: NA; D gene: NA; CDR3 protein: CASSSWITGELFF; CDR3 DNA: TGTGCCAGCAGCTCCTGGATCACCGGGGAGCTGTTTTTT
J gene: TRBJ1-5; V gene: TRBV19; clone size: NA; D gene: TRBD1; CDR3 protein: CASSIIGTGGRNQPQHF; CDR3 DNA: TGTGCCAGTAGTATAATAGGGACAGGGGGACGGAATCAGCCCCAGCATTTT
J gene: TRBJ2-7; V gene: TRBV14; clone size: NA; D gene: NA; CDR3 protein: CASSQGLGGEQYF; CDR3 DNA: TGTGCCAGCAGCCAAGGGTTGGGCGGCGAGCAGTACTTC